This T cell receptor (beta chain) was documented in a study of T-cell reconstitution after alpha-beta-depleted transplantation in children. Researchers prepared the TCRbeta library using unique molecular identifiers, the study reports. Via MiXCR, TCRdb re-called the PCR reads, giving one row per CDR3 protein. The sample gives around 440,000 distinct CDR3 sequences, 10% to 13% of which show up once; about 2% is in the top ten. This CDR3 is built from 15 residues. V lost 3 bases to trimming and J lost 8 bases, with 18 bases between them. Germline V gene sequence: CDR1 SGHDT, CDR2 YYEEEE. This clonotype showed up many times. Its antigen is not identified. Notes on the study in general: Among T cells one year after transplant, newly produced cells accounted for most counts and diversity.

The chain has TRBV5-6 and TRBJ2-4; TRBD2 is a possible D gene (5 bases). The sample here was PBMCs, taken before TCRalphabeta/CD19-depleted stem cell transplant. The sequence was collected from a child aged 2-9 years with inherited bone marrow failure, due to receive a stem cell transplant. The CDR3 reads CASSSYGIGRDIQYF. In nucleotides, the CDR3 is TGTGCCAGCAGCTCATACGGGATTGGGCGGGACATTCAGTACTTC. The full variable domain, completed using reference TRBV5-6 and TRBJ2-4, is DAGVTQSPTHLIKTRGQQVTLRCSPKSGHDTVSWYQQALGQGPQFIFQYYEEEERQRGNFPDRFSGHQFPNYSSELNVNALLLGDSALYLCASSSYGIGRDIQYFGAGTRLSVL.